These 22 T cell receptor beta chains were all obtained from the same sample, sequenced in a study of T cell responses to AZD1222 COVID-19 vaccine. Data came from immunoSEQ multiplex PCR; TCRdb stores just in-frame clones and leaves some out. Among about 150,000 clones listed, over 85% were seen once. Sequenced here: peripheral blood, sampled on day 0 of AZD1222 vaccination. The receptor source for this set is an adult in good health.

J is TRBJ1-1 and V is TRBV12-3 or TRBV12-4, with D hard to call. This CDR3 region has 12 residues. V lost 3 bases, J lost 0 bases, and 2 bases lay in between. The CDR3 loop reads CASSLMNTEAFF. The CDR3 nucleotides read TGTGCCAGCAGTTTGATGAACACTGAAGCTTTCTTT.

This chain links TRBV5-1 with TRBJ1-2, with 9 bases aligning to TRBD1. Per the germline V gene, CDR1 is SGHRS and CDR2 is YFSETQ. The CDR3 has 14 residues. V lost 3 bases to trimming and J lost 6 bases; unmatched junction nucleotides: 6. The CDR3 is CASSWDRADDGYTF. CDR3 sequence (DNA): TGCGCCAGCAGCTGGGACAGGGCGGACGATGGCTACACCTTC.

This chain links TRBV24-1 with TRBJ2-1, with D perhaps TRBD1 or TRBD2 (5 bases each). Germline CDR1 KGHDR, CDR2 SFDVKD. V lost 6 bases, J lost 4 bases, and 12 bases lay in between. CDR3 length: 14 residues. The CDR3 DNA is TGTGCCACCAGTCGGGGCGAAAGTTACAATGAGCAGTTCTTC. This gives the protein CATSRGESYNEQFF.

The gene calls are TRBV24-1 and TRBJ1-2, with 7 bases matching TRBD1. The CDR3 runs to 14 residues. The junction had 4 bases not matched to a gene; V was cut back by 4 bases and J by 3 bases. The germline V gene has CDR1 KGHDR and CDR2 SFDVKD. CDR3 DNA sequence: TGTGCCACCAGTGAAGGAGGGGGCGACTATGGCTACACCTTC. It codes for CATSEGGGDYGYTF.

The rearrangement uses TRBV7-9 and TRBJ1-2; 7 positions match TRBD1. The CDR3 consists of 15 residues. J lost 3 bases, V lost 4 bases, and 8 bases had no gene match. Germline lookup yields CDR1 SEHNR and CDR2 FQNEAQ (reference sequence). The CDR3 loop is CASSSRDSRDYGYTF. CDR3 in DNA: TGTGCCAGCAGCTCCCGGGACAGCAGAGACTATGGCTACACCTTC.

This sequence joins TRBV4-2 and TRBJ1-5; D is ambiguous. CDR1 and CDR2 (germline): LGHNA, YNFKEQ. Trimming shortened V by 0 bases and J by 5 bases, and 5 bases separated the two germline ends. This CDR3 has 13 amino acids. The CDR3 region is CASSQDEYQPQHF. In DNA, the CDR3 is TGTGCCAGCAGCCAAGATGAATATCAGCCCCAGCATTTT.

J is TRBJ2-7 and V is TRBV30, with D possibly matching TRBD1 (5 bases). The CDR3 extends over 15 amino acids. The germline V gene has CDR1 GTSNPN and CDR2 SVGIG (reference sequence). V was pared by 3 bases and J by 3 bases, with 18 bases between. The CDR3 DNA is TGTGCCTGGAGAGACTTAGACAGAATGGACTACGAGCAGTACTTC. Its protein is CAWRDLDRMDYEQYF.

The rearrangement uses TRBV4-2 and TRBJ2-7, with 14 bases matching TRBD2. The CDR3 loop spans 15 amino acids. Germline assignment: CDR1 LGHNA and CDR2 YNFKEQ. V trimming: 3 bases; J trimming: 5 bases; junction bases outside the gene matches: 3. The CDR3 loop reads CASSQLTSGRDEQYF. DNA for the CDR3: TGTGCCAGCAGCCAGTTGACTAGCGGGAGGGACGAGCAGTACTTC.

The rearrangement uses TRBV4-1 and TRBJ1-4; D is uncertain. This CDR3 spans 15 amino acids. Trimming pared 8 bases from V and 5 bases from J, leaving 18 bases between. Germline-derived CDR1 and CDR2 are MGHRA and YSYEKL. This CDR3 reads CASCDLGSPNEKLFF. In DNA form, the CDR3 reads TGCGCCAGCTGCGATCTAGGGAGCCCCAATGAAAAACTGTTTTTT.

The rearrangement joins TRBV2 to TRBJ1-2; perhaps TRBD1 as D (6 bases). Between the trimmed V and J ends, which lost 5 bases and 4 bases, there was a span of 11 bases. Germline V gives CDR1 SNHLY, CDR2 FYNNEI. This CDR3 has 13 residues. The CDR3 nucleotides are TGTGCCAGCAGTTCGGGACACCGCTATGGCTACACCTTC. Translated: CASSSGHRYGYTF.

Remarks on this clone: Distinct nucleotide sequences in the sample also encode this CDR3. CDR3 sequence: CASSPGNTEAFF. Here the CDR3 DNA reads TGTGCCAGTAGTCCAGGGAACACTGAAGCTTTCTTT. The chain employs TRBV19 and TRBJ1-1; unclear D gene. The V end was cut by 5 bases, the J end by 1 base, with 5 bases between. CDR1 is LNHDA and CDR2 is SQIVND in the germline V gene (reference sequence). The CDR3 runs 12 residues.

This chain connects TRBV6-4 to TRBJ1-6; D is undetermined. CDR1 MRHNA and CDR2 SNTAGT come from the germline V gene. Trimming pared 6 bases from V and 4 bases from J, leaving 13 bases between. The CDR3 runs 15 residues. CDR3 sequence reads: CASRPQPMYNSPLHF. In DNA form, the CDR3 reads TGTGCCAGCAGACCACAGCCGATGTATAATTCACCCCTCCACTTT.

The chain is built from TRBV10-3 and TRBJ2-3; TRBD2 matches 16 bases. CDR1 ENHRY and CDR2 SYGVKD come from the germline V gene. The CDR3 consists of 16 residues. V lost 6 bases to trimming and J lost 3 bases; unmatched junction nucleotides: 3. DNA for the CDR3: TGTGCCATCAGCGGGACTAGCGGGAGGGTTACAGATACGCAGTATTTT. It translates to CAISGTSGRVTDTQYF.

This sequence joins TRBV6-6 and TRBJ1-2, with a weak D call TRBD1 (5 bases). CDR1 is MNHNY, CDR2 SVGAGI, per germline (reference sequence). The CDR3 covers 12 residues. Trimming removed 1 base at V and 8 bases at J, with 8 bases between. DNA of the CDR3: TGTGCCAGCAGTTACTGGGGGGAAGGCTACACCTTC. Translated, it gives CASSYWGEGYTF.

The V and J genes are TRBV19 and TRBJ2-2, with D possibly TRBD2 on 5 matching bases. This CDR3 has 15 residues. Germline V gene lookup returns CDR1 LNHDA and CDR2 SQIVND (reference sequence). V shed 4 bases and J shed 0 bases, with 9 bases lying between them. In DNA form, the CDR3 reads TGTGCCAGTAGTAAGACTAACGCGAACACCGGGGAGCTGTTTTTT. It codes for CASSKTNANTGELFF.

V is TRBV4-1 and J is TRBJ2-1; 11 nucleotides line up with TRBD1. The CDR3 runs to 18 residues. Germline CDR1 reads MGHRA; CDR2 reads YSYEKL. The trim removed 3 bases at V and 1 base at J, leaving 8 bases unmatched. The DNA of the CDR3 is TGCGCCAGCAGCCACCCATCGGGACAGGGGGATTCCTACAATGAGCAGTTCTTC. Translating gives CASSHPSGQGDSYNEQFF.

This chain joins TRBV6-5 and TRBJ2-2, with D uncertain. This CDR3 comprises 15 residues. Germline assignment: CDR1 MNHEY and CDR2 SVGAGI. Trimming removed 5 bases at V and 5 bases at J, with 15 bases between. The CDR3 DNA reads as TGTGCCAGCAGTACGCGACATATCGGGACCGGGGAGCTGTTTTTT. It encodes CASSTRHIGTGELFF.

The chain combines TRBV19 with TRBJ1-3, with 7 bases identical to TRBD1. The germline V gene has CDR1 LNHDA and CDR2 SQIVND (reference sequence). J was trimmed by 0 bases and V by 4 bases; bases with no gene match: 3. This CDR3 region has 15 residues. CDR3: CASSTTGNSGNTIYF. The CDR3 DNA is TGTGCCAGTAGTACGACAGGGAACTCTGGAAACACCATATATTTT.

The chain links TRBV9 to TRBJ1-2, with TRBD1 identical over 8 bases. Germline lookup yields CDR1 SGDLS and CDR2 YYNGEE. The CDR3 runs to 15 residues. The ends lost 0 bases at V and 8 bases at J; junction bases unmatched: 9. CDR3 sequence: CASSVDSGAGGGYTF. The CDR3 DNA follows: TGTGCCAGCAGCGTAGATTCTGGAGCAGGGGGCGGCTACACCTTC.

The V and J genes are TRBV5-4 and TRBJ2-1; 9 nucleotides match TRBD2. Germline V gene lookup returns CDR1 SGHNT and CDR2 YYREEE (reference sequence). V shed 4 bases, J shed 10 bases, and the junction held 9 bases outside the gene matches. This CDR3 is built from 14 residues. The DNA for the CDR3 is TGTGCCAGCAGCCCGGGGCGGGAGGGCAGCGAGCAGTTCTTC. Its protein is CASSPGREGSEQFF.

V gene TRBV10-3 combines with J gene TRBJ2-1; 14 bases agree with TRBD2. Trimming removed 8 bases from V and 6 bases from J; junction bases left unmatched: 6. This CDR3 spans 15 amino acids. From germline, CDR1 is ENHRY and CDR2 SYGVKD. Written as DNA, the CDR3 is TGTGCCATCCAGGTGGGGACTAGCGGGAGCAATGAGCAGTTCTTC. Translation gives CAIQVGTSGSNEQFF.

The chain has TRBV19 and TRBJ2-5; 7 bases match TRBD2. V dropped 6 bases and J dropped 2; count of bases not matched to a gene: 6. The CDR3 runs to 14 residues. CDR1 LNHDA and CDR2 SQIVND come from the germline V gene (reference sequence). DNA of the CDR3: TGTGCCAGTAGGGGGCGGGAGATTCAAGAGACCCAGTACTTC. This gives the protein CASRGREIQETQYF.